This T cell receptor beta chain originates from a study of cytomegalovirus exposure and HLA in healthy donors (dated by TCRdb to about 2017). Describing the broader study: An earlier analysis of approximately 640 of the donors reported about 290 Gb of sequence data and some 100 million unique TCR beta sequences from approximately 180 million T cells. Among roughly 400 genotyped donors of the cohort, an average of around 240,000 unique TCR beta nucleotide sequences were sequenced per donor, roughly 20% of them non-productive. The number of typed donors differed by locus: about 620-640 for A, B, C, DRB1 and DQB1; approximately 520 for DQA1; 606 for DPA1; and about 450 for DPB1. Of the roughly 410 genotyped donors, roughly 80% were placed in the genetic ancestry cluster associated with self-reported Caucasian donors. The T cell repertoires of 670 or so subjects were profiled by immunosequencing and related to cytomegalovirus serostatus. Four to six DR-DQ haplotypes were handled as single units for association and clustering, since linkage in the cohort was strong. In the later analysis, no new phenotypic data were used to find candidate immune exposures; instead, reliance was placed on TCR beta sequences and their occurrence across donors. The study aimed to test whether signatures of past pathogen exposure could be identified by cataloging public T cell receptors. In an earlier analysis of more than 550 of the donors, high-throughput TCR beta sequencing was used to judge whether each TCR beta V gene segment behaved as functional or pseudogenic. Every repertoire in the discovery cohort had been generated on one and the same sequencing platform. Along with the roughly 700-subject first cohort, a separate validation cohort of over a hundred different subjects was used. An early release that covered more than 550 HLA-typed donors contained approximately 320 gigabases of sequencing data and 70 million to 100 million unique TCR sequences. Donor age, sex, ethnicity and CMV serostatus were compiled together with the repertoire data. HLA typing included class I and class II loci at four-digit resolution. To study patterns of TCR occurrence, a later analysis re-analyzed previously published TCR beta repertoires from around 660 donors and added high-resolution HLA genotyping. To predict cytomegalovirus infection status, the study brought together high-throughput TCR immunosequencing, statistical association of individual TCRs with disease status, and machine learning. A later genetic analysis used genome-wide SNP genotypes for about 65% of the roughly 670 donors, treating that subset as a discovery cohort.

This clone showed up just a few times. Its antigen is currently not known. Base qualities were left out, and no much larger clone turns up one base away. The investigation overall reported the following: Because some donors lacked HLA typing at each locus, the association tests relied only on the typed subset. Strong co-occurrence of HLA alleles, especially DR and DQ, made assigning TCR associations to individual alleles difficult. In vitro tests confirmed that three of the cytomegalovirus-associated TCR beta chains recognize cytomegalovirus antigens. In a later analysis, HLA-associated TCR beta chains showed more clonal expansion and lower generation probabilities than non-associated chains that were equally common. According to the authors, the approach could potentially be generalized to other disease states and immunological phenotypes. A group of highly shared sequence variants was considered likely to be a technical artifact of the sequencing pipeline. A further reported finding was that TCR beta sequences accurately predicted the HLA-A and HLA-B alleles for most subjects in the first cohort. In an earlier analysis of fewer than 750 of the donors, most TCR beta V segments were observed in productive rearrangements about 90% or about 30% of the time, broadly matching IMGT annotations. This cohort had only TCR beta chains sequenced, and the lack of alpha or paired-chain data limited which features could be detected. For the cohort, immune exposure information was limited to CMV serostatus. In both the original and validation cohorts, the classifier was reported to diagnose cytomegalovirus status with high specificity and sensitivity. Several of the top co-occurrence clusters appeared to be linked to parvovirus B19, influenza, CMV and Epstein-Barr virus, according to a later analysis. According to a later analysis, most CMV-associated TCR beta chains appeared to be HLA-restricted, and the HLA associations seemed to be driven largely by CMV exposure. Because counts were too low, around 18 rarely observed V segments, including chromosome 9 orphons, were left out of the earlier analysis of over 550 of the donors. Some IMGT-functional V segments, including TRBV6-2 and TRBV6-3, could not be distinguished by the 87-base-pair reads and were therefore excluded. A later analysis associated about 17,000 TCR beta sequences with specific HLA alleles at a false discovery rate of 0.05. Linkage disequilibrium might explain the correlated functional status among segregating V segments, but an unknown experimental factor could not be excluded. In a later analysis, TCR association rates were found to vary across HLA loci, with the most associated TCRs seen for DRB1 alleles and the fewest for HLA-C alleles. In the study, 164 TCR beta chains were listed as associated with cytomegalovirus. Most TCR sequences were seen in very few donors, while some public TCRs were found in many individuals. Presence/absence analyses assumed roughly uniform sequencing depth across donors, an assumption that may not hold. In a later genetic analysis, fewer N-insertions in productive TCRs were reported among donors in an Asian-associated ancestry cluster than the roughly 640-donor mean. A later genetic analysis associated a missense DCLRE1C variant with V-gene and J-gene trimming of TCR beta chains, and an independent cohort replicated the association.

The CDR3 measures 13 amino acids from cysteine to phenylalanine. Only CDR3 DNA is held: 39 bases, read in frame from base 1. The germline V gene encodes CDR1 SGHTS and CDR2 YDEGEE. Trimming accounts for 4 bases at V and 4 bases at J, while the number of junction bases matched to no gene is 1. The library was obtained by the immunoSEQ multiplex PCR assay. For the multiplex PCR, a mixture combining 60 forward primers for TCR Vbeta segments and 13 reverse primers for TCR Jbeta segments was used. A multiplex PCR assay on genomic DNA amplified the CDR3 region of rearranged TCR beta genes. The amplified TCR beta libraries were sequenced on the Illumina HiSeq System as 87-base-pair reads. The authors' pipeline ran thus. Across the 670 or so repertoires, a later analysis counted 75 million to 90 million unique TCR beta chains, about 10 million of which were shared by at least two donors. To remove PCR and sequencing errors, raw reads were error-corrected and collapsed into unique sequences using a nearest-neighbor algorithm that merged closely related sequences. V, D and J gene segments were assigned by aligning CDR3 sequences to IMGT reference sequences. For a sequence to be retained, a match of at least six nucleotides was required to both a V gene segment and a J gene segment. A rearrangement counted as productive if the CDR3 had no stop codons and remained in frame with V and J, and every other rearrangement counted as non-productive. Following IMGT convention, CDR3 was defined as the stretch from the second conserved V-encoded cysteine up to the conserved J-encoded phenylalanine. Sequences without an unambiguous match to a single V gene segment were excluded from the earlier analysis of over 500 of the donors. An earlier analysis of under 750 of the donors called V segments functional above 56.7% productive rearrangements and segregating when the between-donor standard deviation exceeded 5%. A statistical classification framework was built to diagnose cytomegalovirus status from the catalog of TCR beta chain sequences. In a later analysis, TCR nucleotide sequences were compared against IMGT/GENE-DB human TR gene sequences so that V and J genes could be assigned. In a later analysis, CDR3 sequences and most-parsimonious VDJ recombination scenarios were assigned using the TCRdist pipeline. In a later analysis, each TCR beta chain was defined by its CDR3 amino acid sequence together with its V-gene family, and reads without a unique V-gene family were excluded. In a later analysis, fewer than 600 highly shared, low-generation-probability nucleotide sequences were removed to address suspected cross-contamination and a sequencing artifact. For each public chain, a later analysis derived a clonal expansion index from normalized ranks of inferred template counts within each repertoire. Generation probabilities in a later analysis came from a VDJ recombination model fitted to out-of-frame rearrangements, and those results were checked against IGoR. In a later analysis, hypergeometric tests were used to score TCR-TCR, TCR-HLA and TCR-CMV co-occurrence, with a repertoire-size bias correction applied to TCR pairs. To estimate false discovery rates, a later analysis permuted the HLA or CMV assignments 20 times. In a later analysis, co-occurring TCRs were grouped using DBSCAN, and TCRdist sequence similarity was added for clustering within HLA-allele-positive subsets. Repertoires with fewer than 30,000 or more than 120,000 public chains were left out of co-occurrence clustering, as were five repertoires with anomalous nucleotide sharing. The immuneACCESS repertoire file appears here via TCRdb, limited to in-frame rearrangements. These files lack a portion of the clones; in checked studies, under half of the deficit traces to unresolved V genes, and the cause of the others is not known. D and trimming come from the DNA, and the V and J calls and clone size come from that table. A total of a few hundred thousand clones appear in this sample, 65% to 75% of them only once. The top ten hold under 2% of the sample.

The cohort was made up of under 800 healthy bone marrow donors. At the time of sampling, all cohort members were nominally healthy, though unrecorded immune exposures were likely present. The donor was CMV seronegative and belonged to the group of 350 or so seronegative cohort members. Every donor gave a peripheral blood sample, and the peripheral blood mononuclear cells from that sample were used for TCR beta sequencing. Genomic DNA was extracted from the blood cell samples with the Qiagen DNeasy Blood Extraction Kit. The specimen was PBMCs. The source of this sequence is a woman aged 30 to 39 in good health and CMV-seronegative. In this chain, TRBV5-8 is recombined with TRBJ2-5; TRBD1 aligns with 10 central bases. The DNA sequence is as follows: TGTGCCAGCAGCCGGGACAGGGGAGAGACCCAGTACTTC. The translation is CASSRDRGETQYF.